The next 29 T cell receptor beta chains were all read from a single sample in a study of blood T cell repertoires in COVID-19. Only in-frame clones appear in the TCRdb table, and some are missing; sequencing was by immunoSEQ multiplex PCR. The sample lists 230,000 or so clones; 65% to 90% were seen once. Sequenced material: peripheral blood. The receptors were gathered from a man aged 35-49 years who had recovered from COVID-19.

This clone was counted once. Within the sample, other DNA sequences also encode this same CDR3. J is TRBJ2-1 and V is TRBV7-2, with a possible D match to TRBD2 (5 bases). This CDR3 is 15 amino acids long. Germline-derived CDR1 and CDR2 are SGHTA and FQGNSA. Trimming cost V 2 bases and J 4 bases, with 12 bases left between them. The chain's CDR3 is CASSLLAGPYNEQFF. In DNA form, the CDR3 reads TGTGCCAGCAGCTTACTAGCAGGTCCTTACAATGAGCAGTTCTTC. The full variable domain, rest sourced from reference TRBV7-2 and TRBJ2-1, is GAGVSQSPSNKVTEKGKDVELRCDPISGHTALYWYRQSLGQGLEFLIYFQGNSAPDKSGLPSDRFSAERTGGSVSTLTIQRTQQEDSAVYLCASSLLAGPYNEQFFGPGTRLTVL.

V is TRBV24-1 and J is TRBJ2-1; 8 bases are a match to TRBD2. The CDR3 contains 16 residues. Trimming at V came to 4 bases and at J to 1 base, leaving 5 bases not matched to a gene. Germline values: CDR1 KGHDR, CDR2 SFDVKD. The CDR3, as DNA: TGTGCCACCAGTGACAGCGGGGGTGCGTCCTACAATGAGCAGTTCTTC. Amino acid sequence: CATSDSGGASYNEQFF.

The gene calls are TRBV6-5 and TRBJ1-1, with no clear D. The CDR3 loop spans 11 amino acids. Trimming took off 8 bases at V and 1 base at J, with 5 bases between the two ends. The germline V gene encodes CDR1 MNHEY and CDR2 SVGAGI. The CDR3: CASQRNTEAFF. The CDR3 DNA reads as TGTGCCAGCCAGCGGAACACTGAAGCTTTCTTT.

The chain combines TRBV13 with TRBJ1-6, with D perhaps matching TRBD1 (5 bases). The germline gives CDR1 PRHDT, CDR2 FYEKMQ (reference sequence). V shed 5 bases and J shed 7 bases, with 15 bases lying between them. This CDR3 comprises 15 residues. As DNA, the CDR3 is TGTGCCAGCAGCGCCCCAGGGTCCCCAAATTCACCCCTCCACTTT. It translates to CASSAPGSPNSPLHF. Full variable domain (missing parts from reference TRBV13 and TRBJ1-6): AAGVIQSPRHLIKEKRETATLKCYPIPRHDTVYWYQQGPGQDPQFLISFYEKMQSDKGSIPDRFSAQQFSDYHSELNMSSLELGDSALYFCASSAPGSPNSPLHFGNGTRLTVT.

This chain uses TRBV7-8 with TRBJ1-3; D is possibly TRBD1 (6 bases). The V gene lost 4 bases and the J gene lost 1 base, with 14 bases spanning the gap. CDR1 is SGHVS and CDR2 is FQNEAQ in the germline V gene. This CDR3 is 16 amino acids long. The CDR3 sequence: CASSWKRGGSGNTIYF. The CDR3 DNA follows: TGTGCCAGCAGCTGGAAAAGGGGGGGTTCTGGAAACACCATATATTTT.

This sequence joins TRBV19 and TRBJ2-3; D possibly corresponds to TRBD2 (7 bases). This CDR3 comprises 15 residues. Trimming shortened V by 7 bases and J by 4 bases, and 18 bases separated the two germline ends. The germline V gene has CDR1 LNHDA and CDR2 SQIVND (reference sequence). The CDR3 reads CASTFGGRGADTQYF. As DNA, the CDR3 is TGTGCCAGTACATTCGGGGGCCGGGGGGCAGATACGCAGTATTTT.

The chain employs TRBV19 and TRBJ1-5; D not certain. Trimming shortened V by 1 base and J by 4 bases, and 11 bases separated the two germline ends. There are 15 residues in the CDR3. Germline CDR1 reads LNHDA; CDR2 reads SQIVND (reference sequence). CDR3 coding DNA: TGTGCCAGTAGTATAGTGTGGGGAGGGAATCAGCCCCAGCATTTT. It codes for CASSIVWGGNQPQHF. Full variable domain (outside the CDR3, taken from reference TRBV19 and TRBJ1-5): DGGITQSPKYLFRKEGQNVTLSCEQNLNHDAMYWYRQDPGQGLRLIYYSQIVNDFQKGDIAEGYSVSREKKESFPLTVTSAQKNPTAFYLCASSIVWGGNQPQHFGDGTRLSIL.

This chain joins TRBV19 and TRBJ1-1; D uncertain. Germline V gives CDR1 LNHDA, CDR2 SQIVND (reference sequence). This CDR3 is 13 amino acids long. The ends were cut back, 6 bases at V and 1 base at J, with 9 bases in the middle. The CDR3 sequence: CASSYGENTEAFF. For the CDR3, the DNA is TGTGCCAGTAGCTACGGAGAGAACACTGAAGCTTTCTTT.

The V gene is TRBV7-9, the J gene TRBJ2-2; D might be TRBD2 (6 bases). CDR1 and CDR2 (germline): SEHNR, FQNEAQ (reference sequence). V gave up 5 bases and J gave up 2 bases, with 9 bases separating them. The CDR3 spans 14 residues. CDR3 region: CASSVGGNTGELFF. In DNA, the CDR3 is TGTGCCAGCAGCGTGGGAGGTAACACCGGGGAGCTGTTTTTT.

This chain connects TRBV6-5 to TRBJ1-1, with 7 bases identical to TRBD1. The germline V gene encodes CDR1 MNHEY and CDR2 SVGAGI. V was clipped by 0 bases and J by 4 bases; unmatched bases: 5. The CDR3 extends over 15 amino acids. This chain's CDR3 is CASSYSRQGVTEAFF. CDR3 nucleotides: TGTGCCAGCAGTTACTCGAGACAGGGAGTCACTGAAGCTTTCTTT.

The rearrangement uses TRBV5-4 and TRBJ2-7; 8 nucleotides line up with TRBD2. CDR1 is SGHNT, CDR2 YYREEE, per germline (reference sequence). V lost 3 bases and J lost 3; bases outside the gene matches: 8. This CDR3 region has 15 residues. The CDR3 protein is CASSSVGRGDYEQYF. DNA of the CDR3: TGTGCCAGCAGCTCGGTAGGGCGGGGGGACTACGAGCAGTACTTC. The full variable domain, rest sourced from reference TRBV5-4 and TRBJ2-7, is ETGVTQSPTHLIKTRGQQVTLRCSSQSGHNTVSWYQQALGQGPQFIFQYYREEENGRGNFPPRFSGLQFPNYSSELNVNALELDDSALYLCASSSVGRGDYEQYFGPGTRLTVT.

A single count supports this clone. The chain joins TRBV9 to TRBJ2-1, with TRBD2 matching over 11 bases. Germline values: CDR1 SGDLS, CDR2 YYNGEE. The CDR3 covers 14 residues. V lost 3 bases, J lost 7 bases, and 3 bases stayed unmatched. CDR3: CASSGLAGTNEQFF. CDR3 bases: TGTGCCAGCAGCGGACTAGCGGGGACGAATGAGCAGTTCTTC.

This clone was seen a single time. This sequence joins TRBV7-9 and TRBJ2-2; maybe TRBD1 (5 bases). CDR1 and CDR2 from the germline V gene are SEHNR and FQNEAQ (reference sequence). The CDR3 contains 14 residues. Trimming cost V 2 bases and J 3 bases, with 7 bases left between them. The CDR3 reads CASSLIGDTGELFF. The CDR3 coding sequence is TGTGCCAGCAGCTTAATAGGGGACACCGGGGAGCTGTTTTTT.

This clone has only a few counts. The J gene is TRBJ1-2, the V gene TRBV5-1; 9 bases are a match to TRBD1. The CDR3 is 16 residues long. Per germline, CDR1 SGHRS and CDR2 YFSETQ. Trimming removed 4 bases from V and 2 bases from J; junction bases left unmatched: 9. The CDR3, as DNA: TGCGCCAGCAGCCCTAGGACAGGGGTAAGCAACTATGGCTACACCTTC. The encoded protein is CASSPRTGVSNYGYTF.

The chain links TRBV19 to TRBJ2-2; D is undetermined. With 7 bases removed from V and 1 base from J, the gap between germline ends came to 13 bases. Looked up from germline, CDR1 is LNHDA and CDR2 is SQIVND (reference sequence). The CDR3 length is 15 residues. CDR3 sequence: CASTPQAVNTGELFF. CDR3 coding DNA: TGTGCCAGTACTCCCCAGGCAGTGAACACCGGGGAGCTGTTTTTT. Drawing the rest from reference TRBV19 and TRBJ2-2, the complete variable domain is DGGITQSPKYLFRKEGQNVTLSCEQNLNHDAMYWYRQDPGQGLRLIYYSQIVNDFQKGDIAEGYSVSREKKESFPLTVTSAQKNPTAFYLCASTPQAVNTGELFFGEGSRLTVL.

The genes are TRBV4-3 and TRBJ2-1; the D gene is possibly TRBD2 (6 bases). Trimming removed 0 bases at V and 12 bases at J, with 18 bases between. There are 15 residues in the CDR3. Per germline, CDR1 LGHNA and CDR2 YSLEER. CDR3 bases: TGCGCCAGCAGCCAAGAAGTGCTCTTAGCGGCCGGGCAGTTCTTC. Translation gives CASSQEVLLAAGQFF.

This clone has just one count. The genes are TRBV7-6 and TRBJ2-3; 7 positions match TRBD2. This CDR3 contains 17 residues. The V segment lost 1 base and the J segment 6 bases; nucleotides outside the gene matches: 13. Germline CDR1 SGHVS, CDR2 FNYEAQ. CDR3 coding DNA: TGTGCCAGCAGCTTAGTCTATGGAGCGGGAACCGCCGATACGCAGTATTTT. Its translation: CASSLVYGAGTADTQYF. The full variable domain, with the rest looked up from reference TRBV7-6 and TRBJ2-3, is GAGVSQSPRYKVTKRGQDVALRCDPISGHVSLYWYRQALGQGPEFLTYFNYEAQQDKSGLPNDRFSAERPEGSISTLTIQRTEQRDSAMYRCASSLVYGAGTADTQYFGPGTRLTVL.

This clone was seen only a few times. The J gene is TRBJ2-2, the V gene TRBV7-2; possibly TRBD2 for D (6 bases). Trimming shortened V by 0 bases and J by 6 bases, and 14 bases separated the two germline ends. CDR1 is SGHTA, CDR2 FQGNSA, per germline. The CDR3 totals 16 residues. This CDR3 is CASSLAPGVVAGELFF. The CDR3 DNA is TGTGCCAGCAGCTTAGCACCGGGGGTCGTCGCCGGGGAGCTGTTTTTT.

V usage is TRBV28 and J usage is TRBJ2-1; no firm D call. Germline V gene lookup returns CDR1 MDHEN and CDR2 SYDVKM. The CDR3 spans 12 residues. Trimming stripped 4 bases from V and 4 bases from J, with 5 bases between. The CDR3 here is CASSSKYNEQFF. The CDR3 region has the DNA TGTGCCAGCAGTTCTAAGTACAATGAGCAGTTCTTC.

The chain uses TRBV30 and TRBJ1-2; D is unresolved. Trimming removed 0 bases from V and 5 bases from J, with 7 bases in between. Looked up from germline, CDR1 is GTSNPN and CDR2 is SVGIG (reference sequence). There are 12 residues in the CDR3. The CDR3 is CAWSVLLYGYTF. The CDR3 DNA is TGTGCCTGGAGTGTACTTCTTTATGGCTACACCTTC.

This clone was counted once. The chain uses TRBV10-3 and TRBJ1-1; TRBD1 is a possible D gene (5 bases). The ends were cut back, 6 bases at V and 5 bases at J, with 13 bases in the middle. Looked up from germline, CDR1 is ENHRY and CDR2 is SYGVKD. The length of the CDR3 is 13 residues. CDR3 protein: CAISDKGVTEAFF. CDR3 nucleotides: TGTGCCATCAGCGATAAAGGGGTGACTGAAGCTTTCTTT.

The genes are TRBV27 and TRBJ1-1, with a tentative D call TRBD1 (5 bases). With 5 bases removed from V and 4 bases from J, the gap between germline ends came to 17 bases. Germline CDR1 and CDR2: MNHEY and SMNVEV (reference sequence). The CDR3 consists of 15 residues. In DNA, the CDR3 is TGTGCCAGCAGTCCATCCGGGACTTTATCCACTGAAGCTTTCTTT. Translation: CASSPSGTLSTEAFF.

This rearrangement joins TRBV9 to TRBJ2-4, with 11 bases lining up with TRBD2. This CDR3 comprises 16 residues. The germline gives CDR1 SGDLS, CDR2 YYNGEE. V lost 3 bases and J lost 0; bases outside the gene matches: 2. The CDR3 is CASSAGLAVAKNIQYF. DNA of the CDR3: TGTGCCAGCAGCGCGGGACTAGCGGTAGCCAAAAACATTCAGTACTTC.

V is TRBV19 and J is TRBJ1-2, with D tentatively TRBD1 (5 bases). This CDR3 is 15 amino acids long. The germline V gene encodes CDR1 LNHDA and CDR2 SQIVND (reference sequence). Deletions cut 6 bases from V and 8 bases from J, with 22 bases between. CDR3 sequence reads: CASSIFPQGGGGYTF. Written as DNA, the CDR3 is TGTGCCAGTAGCATATTTCCGCAGGGCGGGGGAGGCTACACCTTC.

The chain joins TRBV2 to TRBJ2-7; no firm D call. V lost 7 bases and J 5 bases, leaving 9 bases between the germline ends. Germline V gene data show CDR1 as SNHLY and CDR2 as FYNNEI. The CDR3 has 11 amino acids. This CDR3 reads CASTPFNEQYF. Here the CDR3 DNA reads TGTGCCAGCACCCCCTTTAACGAGCAGTACTTC. Supplemented by reference TRBV2 and TRBJ2-7, the full variable domain reads EPEVTQTPSHQVTQMGQEVILRCVPISNHLYFYWYRQILGQKVEFLVSFYNNEISEKSEIFDDQFSVERPDGSNFTLKIRSTKLEDSAMYFCASTPFNEQYFGPGTRLTVT.

V usage is TRBV10-3 and J usage is TRBJ1-6; D is possibly TRBD1 (6 bases). The CDR3 covers 15 residues. Looked up from germline, CDR1 is ENHRY and CDR2 is SYGVKD. V was trimmed by 0 bases and J by 8 bases, leaving 11 bases between them. Here the CDR3 reads CAISESEDRDSPLHF. DNA for the CDR3: TGTGCCATCAGTGAGTCGGAGGACAGAGATTCACCCCTCCACTTT.

This clone occurred once. This chain's CDR3 is CASGPGGFPNYGYTF. The CDR3 DNA sequence: TGTGCCAGCGGGCCAGGGGGCTTTCCTAACTATGGCTACACCTTC. The V gene is TRBV19, the J gene TRBJ1-2, with TRBD1 matching 8 bases. CDR3 length: 15 residues. After removal of 9 bases from V and 0 bases from J, the junction contained 9 bases not matched to a gene. Germline-derived CDR1 and CDR2 are LNHDA and SQIVND (reference sequence).

This sequence joins TRBV6-5 and TRBJ1-1; D unresolved. This CDR3 region has 15 residues. Germline assignment: CDR1 MNHEY and CDR2 SVGAGI. Deletions cut 2 bases from V and 5 bases from J, with 15 bases between. Here the CDR3 DNA reads TGTGCCAGCAGTTACGTCTACGGGGTGAGGACTGAAGCTTTCTTT. This gives the protein CASSYVYGVRTEAFF.

V usage is TRBV27 and J usage is TRBJ1-1; 8 bases line up with TRBD1. CDR1 and CDR2 (germline): MNHEY, SMNVEV (reference sequence). After removal of 4 bases from V and 1 base from J, the junction contained 8 bases not matched to a gene. The length of the CDR3 is 16 residues. CDR3 region: CASSSLGQGPNTEAFF. In DNA, the CDR3 is TGTGCCAGCAGTTCCCTAGGACAGGGACCGAACACTGAAGCTTTCTTT.